This is a list of T cell receptor beta chains from one sample in a study of cytomegalovirus exposure and HLA in healthy donors. The method was immunoSEQ multiplex PCR; TCRdb's version includes in-frame clones alone and lacks a portion of them. The profile shows more than 95,000 clones, 69% of them singletons. The source material was PBMCs. The receptors originated from a young man in good health and CMV-seronegative. Each CDR3 is given with its conserved first and last residue. Fields, in order: CDR3 protein, CDR3 DNA, clone size, J gene, V gene, D gene. D genes are given only for firm matches. Size values are once, few and many counts, or a class for expanded clones, and some rows have none.

cdr3_aa: CASSISSWRGAFF
cdr3_nt: TGTGCCAGTAGTATCTCTTCTTGGAGGGGTGCTTTCTTT
clone_size: few
j_call: TRBJ1-1
v_call: TRBV19
d_call: -

cdr3_aa: CASSFRLAGSSSYEQYF
cdr3_nt: TGTGCCAGCAGCTTCCGACTAGCGGGAAGCTCATCCTACGAGCAGTACTTC
clone_size: -
j_call: TRBJ2-7
v_call: TRBV5-5
d_call: TRBD2

cdr3_aa: CASSLQGADYGYTF
cdr3_nt: TGTGCCAGCAGCCTCCAGGGCGCAGACTATGGCTACACCTTC
clone_size: -
j_call: TRBJ1-2
v_call: TRBV4-2
d_call: -

cdr3_aa: CASSPNPTVNQPQHF
cdr3_nt: TGTGCCAGCAGCCCAAATCCGACAGTTAATCAGCCCCAGCATTTT
clone_size: -
j_call: TRBJ1-5
v_call: TRBV7-2
d_call: -

cdr3_aa: CASSREGRGAKNIQYF
cdr3_nt: TGTGCCAGCAGCCGGGAGGGAAGAGGGGCCAAAAACATTCAGTACTTC
clone_size: -
j_call: TRBJ2-4
v_call: TRBV2
d_call: TRBD2

cdr3_aa: CASRLTDSFYTEAFF
cdr3_nt: TGTGCCAGCAGGTTGACGGACAGCTTTTACACTGAAGCTTTCTTT
clone_size: few
j_call: TRBJ1-1
v_call: TRBV11-2
d_call: -

cdr3_aa: CSVAGQGAQVDTQYF
cdr3_nt: TGCAGCGTCGCGGGACAGGGGGCGCAGGTAGATACGCAGTATTTT
clone_size: -
j_call: TRBJ2-3
v_call: TRBV29-1
d_call: TRBD1

cdr3_aa: CASSADRGLDAEQFF
cdr3_nt: TGTGCCAGCAGTGCAGACAGGGGGCTCGACGCTGAGCAGTTCTTC
clone_size: -
j_call: TRBJ2-1
v_call: TRBV2
d_call: TRBD1

cdr3_aa: CASSLRGQGFGNTEAFF
cdr3_nt: TGTGCCAGCAGTTTAAGGGGGCAGGGGTTCGGGAACACTGAAGCTTTCTTT
clone_size: few
j_call: TRBJ1-1
v_call: TRBV27
d_call: TRBD1

cdr3_aa: CASSATGLSYNEQFF
cdr3_nt: TGTGCCAGCAGCGCGACAGGGCTGAGCTACAATGAGCAGTTCTTC
clone_size: few
j_call: TRBJ2-1
v_call: TRBV11-2
d_call: TRBD1

cdr3_aa: CASSLGDSGNTIYF
cdr3_nt: TGTGCCAGCAGCCTCGGAGACTCTGGAAACACCATATATTTT
clone_size: once
j_call: TRBJ1-3
v_call: TRBV4-2
d_call: -

cdr3_aa: CSVVGLSGNTIYF
cdr3_nt: TGCAGCGTTGTGGGACTTTCGGGAAACACCATATATTTT
clone_size: -
j_call: TRBJ1-3
v_call: TRBV29-1
d_call: -

cdr3_aa: CSSSRVSSYNEQFF
cdr3_nt: TGTTCCAGCAGCCGGGTGAGCTCCTACAATGAGCAGTTCTTC
clone_size: once
j_call: TRBJ2-1
v_call: TRBV7-9
d_call: -

cdr3_aa: CASTLAGGGDEQFF
cdr3_nt: TGTGCCAGCACGCTAGCGGGAGGCGGAGATGAGCAGTTCTTC
clone_size: -
j_call: TRBJ2-1
v_call: TRBV2
d_call: TRBD2

cdr3_aa: CASSTGTSGPDTQYF
cdr3_nt: TGTGCCAGCAGTACCGGGACTAGCGGTCCAGATACGCAGTATTTT
clone_size: -
j_call: TRBJ2-3
v_call: TRBV6-4
d_call: TRBD2

cdr3_aa: CASSWDSSSYEQYF
cdr3_nt: TGTGCCAGCAGCTGGGACTCGAGCTCCTACGAGCAGTACTTC
clone_size: -
j_call: TRBJ2-7
v_call: TRBV9
d_call: -

cdr3_aa: CASSLAGDTEAFF
cdr3_nt: TGCGCCAGCAGCTTGGCGGGGGACACTGAAGCTTTCTTT
clone_size: few
j_call: TRBJ1-1
v_call: TRBV5-1
d_call: -

cdr3_aa: CASRPTGSGTYEQYF
cdr3_nt: TGTGCCAGCAGGCCCACGGGGAGTGGCACCTACGAGCAGTACTTC
clone_size: once
j_call: TRBJ2-7
v_call: TRBV16
d_call: -

cdr3_aa: CASTSGVTYEQYF
cdr3_nt: TGTGCCAGTACCTCAGGGGTAACCTACGAGCAGTACTTC
clone_size: few
j_call: TRBJ2-7
v_call: TRBV28
d_call: -

cdr3_aa: CASSLKAPSFPQFF
cdr3_nt: TGTGCCAGCAGCTTAAAGGCCCCTAGTTTCCCCCAGTTCTTC
clone_size: -
j_call: TRBJ2-1
v_call: TRBV7-3
d_call: -

cdr3_aa: CASSLFGEGNHGYTF
cdr3_nt: TGTGCCAGCAGCTTATTCGGGGAAGGAAATCATGGCTACACCTTC
clone_size: -
j_call: TRBJ1-2
v_call: TRBV28
d_call: -

cdr3_aa: CASSRTSGRASILGTQYF
cdr3_nt: TGTGCCAGCAGTCGGACTAGCGGGAGGGCCTCGATCCTAGGGACCCAGTACTTC
clone_size: -
j_call: TRBJ2-5
v_call: TRBV27
d_call: TRBD2

cdr3_aa: CASSIGRGYEQYF
cdr3_nt: TGTGCCAGTAGTATAGGCAGGGGCTACGAGCAGTACTTC
clone_size: -
j_call: TRBJ2-7
v_call: TRBV19
d_call: -

cdr3_aa: CASSLRGKANYGYTF
cdr3_nt: TGTGCCAGCAGTTTACGAGGGAAGGCTAACTATGGCTACACCTTC
clone_size: -
j_call: TRBJ1-2
v_call: TRBV28
d_call: -

cdr3_aa: CASSSKGDLNTEAFF
cdr3_nt: TGTGCCAGCAGCTCCAAGGGGGATCTGAACACTGAAGCTTTCTTT
clone_size: -
j_call: TRBJ1-1
v_call: TRBV7-2
d_call: -

cdr3_aa: CSVHLGRGEQYF
cdr3_nt: TGCAGCGTTCACTTAGGGAGGGGCGAGCAGTACTTC
clone_size: -
j_call: TRBJ2-7
v_call: TRBV29-1
d_call: TRBD2

cdr3_aa: CASSLVGPGHQETQYF
cdr3_nt: TGTGCCAGCAGCTTAGTCGGGCCAGGGCACCAAGAGACCCAGTACTTC
clone_size: -
j_call: TRBJ2-5
v_call: TRBV7-2
d_call: -

cdr3_aa: CASSPTVRQGTTEAFF
cdr3_nt: TGTGCCAGCTCACCCACGGTGCGACAGGGGACCACTGAAGCTTTCTTT
clone_size: -
j_call: TRBJ1-1
v_call: TRBV18
d_call: TRBD1

cdr3_aa: CASSLNGARNQPQHF
cdr3_nt: TGTGCCAGCAGCTTGAATGGGGCCCGCAATCAGCCCCAGCATTTT
clone_size: -
j_call: TRBJ1-5
v_call: TRBV5-4
d_call: -

cdr3_aa: CASSTGQGQHQETQYF
cdr3_nt: TGTGCCAGCAGTACTGGACAGGGCCAGCACCAAGAGACCCAGTACTTC
clone_size: -
j_call: TRBJ2-5
v_call: TRBV11-3
d_call: TRBD1

cdr3_aa: CATSTPEAGNIQYF
cdr3_nt: TGTGCCACCAGTACCCCTGAGGCTGGAAACATTCAGTACTTC
clone_size: -
j_call: TRBJ2-4
v_call: TRBV15
d_call: -

cdr3_aa: CAISDGNGPAREGGYTF
cdr3_nt: TGTGCCATTTCGGACGGTAATGGTCCTGCCAGGGAAGGCGGCTACACCTTC
clone_size: once
j_call: TRBJ1-2
v_call: TRBV5-4
d_call: -

cdr3_aa: CASSDGTSGNEQFF
cdr3_nt: TGTGCCAGCAGTGACGGGACTAGCGGGAATGAGCAGTTCTTC
clone_size: -
j_call: TRBJ2-1
v_call: TRBV6-4
d_call: TRBD2

cdr3_aa: CASSDRARGDYGYTF
cdr3_nt: TGTGCCAGCAGCGACCGGGCCCGGGGGGACTATGGCTACACCTTC
clone_size: -
j_call: TRBJ1-2
v_call: TRBV5-8
d_call: -

cdr3_aa: CATSRDQIQFDEKLFF
cdr3_nt: TGTGCCACCAGCAGAGATCAAATCCAGTTTGATGAAAAACTGTTTTTT
clone_size: -
j_call: TRBJ1-4
v_call: TRBV15
d_call: -

cdr3_aa: CSVEGARSTDTQYF
cdr3_nt: TGCAGCGTGGAGGGGGCTAGGAGCACAGATACGCAGTATTTT
clone_size: few
j_call: TRBJ2-3
v_call: TRBV29-1
d_call: -

cdr3_aa: CASSGQPQETQYF
cdr3_nt: TGTGCCAGCAGCGGACAGCCCCAAGAGACCCAGTACTTC
clone_size: -
j_call: TRBJ2-5
v_call: TRBV6-1
d_call: -

cdr3_aa: CAWSRDRADGYTF
cdr3_nt: TGTGCCTGGAGTAGGGACAGGGCAGATGGCTACACCTTC
clone_size: few
j_call: TRBJ1-2
v_call: TRBV30
d_call: TRBD1

cdr3_aa: CASSRTGGSRQPQHF
cdr3_nt: TGTGCCAGCAGCCGGACAGGGGGCTCAAGGCAGCCCCAGCATTTT
clone_size: -
j_call: TRBJ1-5
v_call: TRBV7-9
d_call: TRBD1

cdr3_aa: CASSQDRTNTEAFF
cdr3_nt: TGTGCCAGCAGTCAGGACAGAACTAACACTGAAGCTTTCTTT
clone_size: -
j_call: TRBJ1-1
v_call: TRBV11-2
d_call: -

cdr3_aa: CASSRDRGGRKAFF
cdr3_nt: TGTGCCAGCAGCCGGGACAGGGGTGGCCGAAAAGCTTTCTTT
clone_size: few
j_call: TRBJ1-1
v_call: TRBV11-2
d_call: TRBD1

cdr3_aa: CASSLGGISYEQYF
cdr3_nt: TGTGCCAGCAGCTTAGGCGGGATCTCCTACGAGCAGTACTTC
clone_size: few
j_call: TRBJ2-7
v_call: TRBV7-2
d_call: -